A selection of T cell receptor beta chains follows, all from one sample in a study of blood T cell repertoires in COVID-19. Profiled with immunoSEQ multiplex PCR; TCRdb holds only in-frame clones, not every one. This table holds approximately 99,000 clones, approximately 70% found once. The specimen sequenced was peripheral blood. These receptor sequences come from a woman between 40 and 50 years old with acute or convalescent COVID-19. Both conserved end residues are part of each CDR3. Clone size is stated in some rows and not others, as once, few, many or a class when expanded.

>TRBV7-3|.|TRBJ2-3
CASSLRASTDTQYF
>TRBV5-4|.|TRBJ2-7
CASRKDRGSSYEQYF
>TRBV7-6|.|TRBJ2-5
CASSLVGAKVRETQYF
>TRBV9|.|TRBJ2-3
CASSVRGEADTQYF
>TRBV18|.|TRBJ1-2
CASSGQGRGNYGYTF
>TRBV15|.|TRBJ2-7
CATSRELADSSYEQYF
>TRBV29-1|.|TRBJ2-7
CSLSTQGTYEQYF
>TRBV4-3|.|TRBJ1-2
CASSQPPDNDYTF
>TRBV19|once|TRBJ1-2
CASSPGHNYYGYTF
>TRBV5-1|.|TRBJ2-7
CASSSVGQTYEQYF
>TRBV29-1|.|TRBJ2-1
CKVGDGNNEQFF
>TRBV4-3|.|TRBJ1-4
CASSQEHSQGDVATNEKLFF
>TRBV4-2|.|TRBJ2-1
CASSQDRDSQFF
>TRBV5-1|.|TRBJ2-7
CASSPGLAGGLAYEQYF
>TRBV28|.|TRBJ2-7
CASSLLPSRSYEQYF
>TRBV5-1|.|TRBJ2-7
CASSLVGTGFGTGYEQYF
>TRBV7-6|.|TRBJ2-6
CASSLASHSGANVLTF